This T cell receptor (beta chain) comes out of a study of human T cells and chemical hapten exposure. Whole-study context: Sensitization involved placing 2% DPC onto an approximately 2 cm by approximately 2 cm region of upper inner arm skin.

Each CDR3 protein is one row after TCRdb ran MiXCR on the RACE reads. Here the sample spans some 400,000 distinct CDR3 sequences, 5.1% being singletons. CDR3 length: 17 residues. With 0 bases removed from V and 5 bases from J, the gap between germline ends came to 17 bases. Looked up from germline, CDR1 is LGHDT and CDR2 is YNNKEL (reference sequence). Time point meaning: pre-sensitization, week 0. Treatment reported: therapeutic diphenylcyclopropenone sensitization with weekly scalp DPC. The sequence came from a woman aged 50 to 60 with alopecia areata. Some clones in this sample may be carry-over from other donors' samples. The V call is TRBV3-1, the J call TRBJ2-1, with D unclear. Specimen: whole blood, collected in connection with sensitization to the hapten diphenylcyclopropenone (DPC). CDR3 loop: CASSQDQATQLNNEQFF. The CDR3, as DNA: TGTGCCAGCAGCCAAGATCAGGCTACCCAGCTAAACAATGAGCAGTTCTTC.